The sequence of this TCR beta chain was determined in a study of beta chain features in type 1 diabetes. Overall study context: Regarding age, gender and cell yields, patients proved similar to healthy donors.

Whole-study findings and limits: Individuals with type 1 diabetes displayed fewer insertions and more deletions at VDJ junctions.

This clone was observed many times. Its antigen remains unknown. cDNA synthesis used the whole RNA isolate, giving expressed TCRB sequences. Measured with immunoSEQ multiplex PCR; TCRdb has only the in-frame clones, and not every one. Of a few hundred thousand clones in the sample, 9.5% to 13% were seen once. The CDR3 has 14 amino acids. Germline-derived CDR1 and CDR2 are KGHSH and LQKENI. The ends were cut back, 6 bases at V and 2 bases at J, with 13 bases in the middle. In total, each donor contributed a single heparinised blood draw that averaged around 100 mL. CD45RO/CCR7/CD25/CD127/CD95/CD27 sorting isolated CD4+ naive, central memory, regulatory and stem cell-like memory cells.

This chain uses TRBV18 with TRBJ2-5; no definite D call. This sequence originates from a young man in good health. The material sequenced was central memory CD4+ T cells from blood. CDR3 sequence: CASSPEYSQETQYF. CDR3 bases: TGTGCCAGCTCCCCAGAATACAGTCAAGAGACCCAGTACTTC.